This paragraph reports one TCR beta chain. It has no known antigen specificity. Base qualities were left out, and no much larger clone turns up one base away. As encoded in the germline V gene, CDR1 is SGDLS while CDR2 is YYNGEE. Including cysteine and phenylalanine, the CDR3 has 17 amino acids. Just the 51-base CDR3 DNA is kept, in frame starting at base 1. V is shortened by 4 bases, J by 8 bases, and the region joining them spans 26 bases. This sample stems from a study of response to subunit inactivated influenza vaccine (dated 2018 in TCRdb). For the wider study: The study used deep quantitative T cell receptor repertoire profiling to track responses to a trivalent subunit inactivated influenza vaccine. The investigation overall reported the following: According to the authors, only a limited number of new T cells may be recruited by each seasonal influenza vaccination.

Libraries were constructed by RT-PCR. TCRdb lists the instrument as Illumina HiSeq 2500. Clones were called with MiXCR by TCRdb after fastp trimmed the public reads at Q25, and only in-frame beta chains were retained. Identical CDR3 proteins give one entry, which carries the most common genes and DNA. The sample has roughly 700,000 distinct CDR3 sequences on record, roughly 13% of them singletons. Around 7% of the sample is in the top ten clones. The source is a man aged 45-60 years who received an inactivated influenza vaccine. Donor details come from another sample of the same person, matched by shared clones. Sequenced here: PBMCs from blood, sampled 14 days before vaccination. The chain is encoded by TRBV9 joined to TRBJ2-3, with the D assignment possibly TRBD1 or TRBD2, given 5 matching bases for each. In nucleotides, the sequence is TGTGCCAGCAGCAAACCAACATGGGGCCAGGACGAGGGTACGCAGTATTTT. It is translated as CASSKPTWGQDEGTQYF. Supplemented by the reference TRBV9 and TRBJ2-3 proteins around the CDR3, the complete variable domain is DSGVTQTPKHLITATGQRVTLRCSPRSGDLSVYWYQQSLDQGLQFLIQYYNGEERAKGNILERFSAQQFPDLHSELNLSSLELGDSALYFCASSKPTWGQDEGTQYFGPGTRLTVL.